What follows are 23 T cell receptor beta chains derived from one specimen sequenced in a study of Graves' ophthalmopathy and Graves' hyperthyroidism (dated by TCRdb to 2016 to 2019). Instrument used: Illumina HiSeq 2000. TCR beta CDR3 regions were amplified from RNA transcripts for repertoire sequencing. HTBI primers and the Qiagen OneStep RT-PCR kit were used in a first-round RT-PCR, which was followed by a second-round multiplex PCR, size selection and purification. TCRdb took the public reads, trimmed them with fastp at Q25, ran MiXCR for clone calling and kept in-frame beta chains. Every entry covers one CDR3 protein and lists the most common genes and DNA from its rows. The sample table holds 650,000 to 900,000 distinct CDR3 sequences, of which around 40% were seen once. The ten largest account for 44% of the sample. The sequenced sample was peripheral blood. The receptors shown here come from an adult man with Graves' ophthalmopathy.

This rearrangement joins TRBV19 to TRBJ1-5; 11 bases are a match to TRBD1. CDR3 size: 17 residues. Germline V gives CDR1 LNHDA, CDR2 SQIVND (reference sequence). Trimming cost V 5 bases and J 2 bases; bases outside gene matches: 8. The CDR3 DNA reads TGTGCCAGTAGTCCGAGGACAGGGGGCGTAGGCAATCAGCCCCAGCATTTT. Protein sequence: CASSPRTGGVGNQPQHF.

To note about this clonotype: Germline is not matched at one junction end, which may reflect a read error. The chain combines TRBV29-1 with TRBJ2-6; 11 bases are a match to TRBD1. Looked up from germline, CDR1 is SQVTM and CDR2 is ANQGSEA. The CDR3 consists of 13 residues. This CDR3 reads CSVGGTGGNVLTF. CDR3 nucleotides: TGCAGCGTTGGTGGGACAGGGGGCAACGTCCTGACTTTC.

This clonotype came up a few times. The chain has TRBV5-1 and TRBJ2-5; D perhaps matches TRBD1 (5 bases). Per the germline V gene, CDR1 is SGHRS and CDR2 is YFSETQ. Between the trimmed V and J ends, which lost 0 bases and 3 bases, there was a span of 12 bases. The CDR3 loop spans 15 amino acids. Here the CDR3 reads CASSLEGNPKETQYF. The DNA for the CDR3 is TGCGCCAGCAGCTTGGAGGGGAACCCGAAAGAGACCCAGTACTTC. The variable domain in full, with the rest retrieved from reference TRBV5-1 and TRBJ2-5, is KAGVTQTPRYLIKTRGQQVTLSCSPISGHRSVSWYQQTPGQGLQFLFEYFSETQRNKGNFPGRFSGRQFSNSRSEMNVSTLELGDSALYLCASSLEGNPKETQYFGPGTRLLVL.

V gene TRBV7-8 combines with J gene TRBJ2-5, with TRBD1 identical over 9 bases. The V segment lost 6 bases and the J segment 3 bases; nucleotides outside the gene matches: 20. The CDR3 is 19 amino acids. Germline lookup yields CDR1 SGHVS and CDR2 FQNEAQ. The CDR3 sequence is CASSLTGTGSLGKKETQYF. Here the CDR3 DNA reads TGTGCCAGCAGTCTGACCGGGACAGGGAGTTTGGGGAAAAAAGAGACCCAGTACTTC.

In this sample, this clonotype turned up many times. The chain carries TRBV29-1 and TRBJ2-6, with D unresolved. V shed 0 bases and J shed 0 bases, with 9 bases lying between them. Germline CDR1 and CDR2: SQVTM and ANQGSEA. The CDR3 runs to 16 residues. CDR3 in DNA: TGCAGCGTTGAAGAGTCGATCCGCTCTGGGGCCAACGTCCTGACTTTC. Its protein product is CSVEESIRSGANVLTF.

This clonotype was counted ten times or more. The J gene is TRBJ1-3, the V gene TRBV7-8, with D uncertain. The germline V gene has CDR1 SGHVS and CDR2 FQNEAQ. There are 14 residues in the CDR3. V gave up 2 bases and J gave up 3 bases, with 8 bases separating them. The CDR3 loop reads CASSLLRVGNTIYF. DNA of the CDR3: TGTGCCAGCAGCTTACTACGGGTTGGAAACACCATATATTTT.

This chain joins TRBV20-1 and TRBJ1-2; 7 bases agree with TRBD1. Germline assignment: CDR1 DFQATT and CDR2 SNEGSKA (reference sequence). With 5 bases clipped from V and 3 bases from J, the junction kept 9 bases outside the gene matches. CDR3 size: 14 residues. CDR3 sequence reads: CSAVDTRGDYGYTF. In nucleotides, the CDR3 is TGCAGTGCTGTAGATACCAGGGGGGACTATGGCTACACCTTC.

At least ten counts were recorded for this clonotype. The chain carries TRBV5-8 and TRBJ1-5; perhaps TRBD1 as D (5 bases). The germline CDR1 and CDR2 sequences are SGHTS and YDEGEE. Trimming cost V 1 base and J 5 bases, with 13 bases left between them. The CDR3 runs to 15 residues. CDR3 nucleotides: TGTGCCAGCAGCTTGTTGGGCAGGGCGTATCAGCCCCAGCATTTT. Amino acids: CASSLLGRAYQPQHF.

The sample holds many counts of this clonotype. This rearrangement joins TRBV10-3 to TRBJ2-5, with 9 bases aligning to TRBD1. V lost 6 bases, J lost 4 bases, and 6 bases stayed unmatched. Per the germline V gene, CDR1 is ENHRY and CDR2 is SYGVKD. This CDR3 spans 14 amino acids. The CDR3 DNA is TGTGCCATCAGGGGGGACAGGGAAGCAGAGACCCAGTACTTC. This translates into CAIRGDREAETQYF.

This clonotype came up a few times. The J gene is TRBJ2-2, the V gene TRBV5-4; D gene ambiguous. Germline V gene sequence: CDR1 SGHNT, CDR2 YYREEE (reference sequence). The CDR3 loop spans 13 amino acids. The ends were cut back, 3 bases at V and 7 bases at J, with 10 bases in the middle. The CDR3 coding sequence is TGTGCCAGCAGCTCCCGGGTCGGCGGGGAGCTGTTTTTT. Translated: CASSSRVGGELFF.

V and J are TRBV2 and TRBJ1-2, with 8 bases lining up with TRBD1. The V gene end was trimmed by 8 bases and the J gene end by 14 bases; junction bases not matched to a gene: 13. The germline V gene encodes CDR1 SNHLY and CDR2 FYNNEI. The CDR3 has 12 residues. The CDR3: CASARTGMGETF. CDR3 DNA: TGTGCCAGCGCTAGGACAGGGATGGGCGAGACCTTC.

This chain links TRBV2 with TRBJ1-1, with D unresolved. The CDR3 totals 11 residues. The V and J ends lost 5 bases and 5 bases respectively, with 6 bases between them. Germline V gene lookup returns CDR1 SNHLY and CDR2 FYNNEI. In DNA, the CDR3 is TGTGCCAGCAGTCGGATAACTGAAGCTTTCTTT. Protein product: CASSRITEAFF.

In this sample, this clonotype turned up a few times. This rearrangement joins TRBV2 to TRBJ2-7; TRBD2 might be the D (7 bases). Deletions cut 6 bases from V and 3 bases from J, with 18 bases between. This CDR3 has 15 amino acids. The germline V gene has CDR1 SNHLY and CDR2 FYNNEI. The CDR3 is CASRGGASGYYEQYF. The CDR3 DNA reads as TGTGCCAGCAGGGGGGGGGCTAGCGGTTACTACGAGCAGTACTTC.

This chain joins TRBV29-1 and TRBJ2-7, with 8 nucleotides matching TRBD1. The germline V gene encodes CDR1 SQVTM and CDR2 ANQGSEA. The CDR3 sequence is 14 residues long. V lost 7 bases to trimming and J lost 0 bases; unmatched junction nucleotides: 8. The CDR3 region has the DNA TGCAGCGGCCTAGGACAGGGAATCTCCTACGAGCAGTACTTC. Translation gives CSGLGQGISYEQYF.

Comment on this clonotype: The junction differs from germline at one of its ends, possibly a read error. This chain links TRBV10-2 with TRBJ1-6, with TRBD1 as a possible D gene (5 bases). The CDR3 sequence is 15 residues long. Germline values: CDR1 WSHSY, CDR2 SAAADI. CDR3 DNA: TGTGCCAGCAGTTACTCGGGGCGTGGGAATTCACCCCTCCACTTT. It translates to CASSYSGRGNSPLHF.

The chain combines TRBV2 with TRBJ2-7; D is possibly TRBD2 (7 bases). Trimming took 4 bases from V and 7 from J, leaving 14 bases between them. Germline values: CDR1 SNHLY, CDR2 FYNNEI. CDR3 length equals 13 residues. The CDR3 sequence is CASSGTRGMEQYF. The CDR3 DNA is TGTGCCAGCAGTGGGACTAGGGGGATGGAGCAGTACTTC.

The chain links TRBV30 to TRBJ2-5; TRBD1 is a possible D gene (6 bases). Germline V gene sequence: CDR1 GTSNPN, CDR2 SVGIG (reference sequence). Trimming took 5 bases from V and 7 from J, leaving 11 bases between them. This CDR3 is built from 11 residues. Written as DNA, the CDR3 is TGTGCCTGGCAGGGGATGAGGACCCAGTACTTC. It yields the protein CAWQGMRTQYF.

V is TRBV29-1 and J is TRBJ1-5, with 9 positions matching TRBD1. The CDR3 loop spans 13 amino acids. Germline V gene sequence: CDR1 SQVTM, CDR2 ANQGSEA. CDR3: CTAPGTGFQPQHF. The CDR3 coding sequence is TGCACCGCCCCCGGGACAGGGTTTCAGCCCCAGCATTTT.

This clonotype occurred once. This chain joins TRBV11-2 and TRBJ1-2; D is perhaps TRBD1 (5 bases). This CDR3 is built from 13 residues. The V and J ends lost 1 base and 6 bases respectively, with 9 bases between them. Germline CDR1 is SGHAT and CDR2 is FQNNGV. The CDR3 sequence is CASSLGRVHGYTF. For the CDR3, the DNA is TGTGCCAGCAGCTTAGGCAGGGTACATGGCTACACCTTC.

The rearrangement links TRBV5-1 to TRBJ2-7, with TRBD1 identical over 9 bases. This CDR3 region has 15 residues. V was pared by 4 bases and J by 2 bases, with 7 bases of the junction left unmatched. CDR1 and CDR2 from the germline V gene are SGHRS and YFSETQ. CDR3 in amino acids: CASSPGTGKAYEQYF. CDR3 DNA sequence: TGCGCCAGCAGCCCAGGGACAGGGAAAGCCTACGAGCAGTACTTC.

This clonotype was picked up a small number of times. This rearrangement joins TRBV20-1 to TRBJ1-2; D unclear. In germline, CDR1 is DFQATT, CDR2 SNEGSKA (reference sequence). This CDR3 has 13 residues. Trimming took off 3 bases at V and 2 bases at J, with 10 bases between the two ends. CDR3 protein: CSASESFNYGYTF. The CDR3 region has the DNA TGCAGTGCTAGTGAATCGTTCAACTATGGCTACACCTTC.

This clonotype is labeled as medium-sized. The chain uses TRBV12-3 or TRBV12-4 and TRBJ2-3, with a tentative D call TRBD2 (6 bases). This CDR3 is built from 16 residues. V dropped 3 bases and J dropped 1 base, with 14 bases sitting between them. The CDR3 nucleotides read TGTGCCAGCAGTTTGTTTGGCAGGGAGGGCACAGATACGCAGTATTTT. Amino acids: CASSLFGREGTDTQYF.

This clonotype came up a few times. A read error may produce the germline difference seen at one junction end. This chain links TRBV10-3 with TRBJ1-1, with unresolved D. Germline assignment: CDR1 ENHRY and CDR2 SYGVKD. The CDR3 runs 14 residues. The CDR3 loop reads CASSYWTLNTEAFF. The CDR3, as DNA: TGTGCCAGCAGTTACTGGACCCTAAACACTGAAGCTTTCTTT.